Listed below are T cell receptor beta chains from one sample, sequenced in a study of cytomegalovirus exposure and HLA in healthy donors. Profiled with immunoSEQ multiplex PCR; TCRdb holds only in-frame clones, not every one. There are over 100,000 clones in the sample; around 73% occur only once, and roughly 1.8% lies in the top ten. Sequenced sample: PBMCs. The receptor source for this set is a woman in her 40s in good health and CMV-seronegative. Both conserved end residues are part of each CDR3. D genes are given only for firm matches. Clone size is stated in some rows and not others, as once, few, many or a class when expanded.

clone_size j_call d_call v_call cdr3_aa cdr3_nt
. TRBJ2-1 . TRBV7-2 CASSSQGGTTYNEQFF TGTGCCAGCAGCTCTCAAGGGGGGACTACCTACAATGAGCAGTTCTTC
. TRBJ2-1 TRBD1 TRBV7-2 CATLPGQAYNEQFF TGTGCCACTCTACCGGGACAGGCTTACAATGAGCAGTTCTTC
. TRBJ2-7 . TRBV19 CASSITGPSGYEQYF TGTGCCAGTAGTATCACAGGCCCATCCGGCTACGAGCAGTACTTC
. TRBJ2-7 . TRBV30 CAWRTTDEQYF TGTGCCTGGAGGACTACGGACGAGCAGTACTTC
. TRBJ2-2 . TRBV19 CASSSPMGLRELFF TGTGCCAGTAGTAGCCCGATGGGCCTTAGGGAGCTGTTTTTT
once TRBJ2-7 . TRBV5-5 CASSLNGAGEQYF TGTGCCAGCAGCTTAAATGGAGCCGGGGAGCAGTACTTC
. TRBJ1-1 . TRBV30 CAGQGPSEAFF TGTGCCGGCCAGGGCCCCTCTGAAGCTTTCTTT
. TRBJ2-2 . TRBV9 CASSVDTAYTGELFF TGTGCCAGCAGCGTAGACACAGCCTACACCGGGGAGCTGTTTTTT
few TRBJ1-5 TRBD1 TRBV6-1 CASSELPGGTFFRYSNQPQHF TGTGCCAGCAGTGAACTTCCAGGGGGCACATTTTTCCGTTATAGCAATCAGCCCCAGCATTTT
. TRBJ2-5 TRBD2 TRBV28 CASSLSRLAGPLEQYF TGTGCCAGCAGTTTGAGCCGGCTAGCGGGCCCCTTGGAGCAGTACTTC
. TRBJ2-2 TRBD1 TRBV25-1 CASRAPGQSNTGELFF TGTGCCAGCAGGGCCCCGGGACAGTCGAACACCGGGGAGCTGTTTTTT
. TRBJ2-7 . TRBV14 CASSQDWGEQYF TGTGCCAGCAGCCAAGATTGGGGCGAGCAGTACTTC
once TRBJ2-7 TRBD1 TRBV29-1 CSVEEPDSPGTGIVGQYF TGCAGCGTTGAAGAACCCGACAGCCCCGGGACAGGGATCGTCGGGCAGTACTTC
. TRBJ1-1 . TRBV6-5 CASSYSFNGGRTEAFF TGTGCCAGCAGTTATTCGTTCAACGGCGGGAGGACTGAAGCTTTCTTT
. TRBJ2-1 . TRBV11-2 CASTIDRGLNEQFF TGTGCCAGCACTATCGACCGAGGGCTTAATGAGCAGTTCTTC
. TRBJ1-1 . TRBV27 CASSIAFRTRITEAFF TGTGCCAGCAGTATCGCCTTTCGGACAAGGATTACTGAAGCTTTCTTT
. TRBJ2-1 TRBD2 TRBV7-9 CASSPRGSSYNEQFF TGTGCCAGCAGTCCGCGCGGGAGCTCCTACAATGAGCAGTTCTTC
. TRBJ2-1 TRBD1 TRBV5-6 CASSLDRGNEQFF TGTGCCAGCAGCTTGGACAGGGGGAATGAGCAGTTCTTC
. TRBJ2-1 . TRBV4-3 CASSQDRPGIADNEQFF TGCGCCAGCAGCCAAGATAGGCCAGGGATAGCTGACAATGAGCAGTTCTTC